Listed here are 30 T cell receptor beta chains from one sample, sequenced in a study of blood T cell repertoires in COVID-19. TCRdb's copy holds only in-frame clones and misses some; the assay was immunoSEQ multiplex PCR. The table includes about 91,000 clones, approximately 76% detected once. Specimen: peripheral blood. These receptors were collected from a man aged 65-85 years with acute or convalescent COVID-19.

V is TRBV18 and J is TRBJ2-7; 12 positions match TRBD1. The V and J ends lost 0 bases and 6 bases, in that order; junction bases with no gene match: 3. The CDR3 is 15 residues long. Germline V gene sequence: CDR1 KGHSH, CDR2 LQKENI. CDR3 in amino acids: CASSPPGQGAIEQYF. CDR3 DNA: TGTGCCAGCTCACCACCGGGACAGGGGGCAATCGAGCAGTACTTC.

The chain recombines TRBV18 with TRBJ1-5; TRBD1 agrees at 7 bases. CDR1 and CDR2 (germline): KGHSH, LQKENI. Trimming removed 1 base from V and 4 bases from J; junction bases left unmatched: 4. The CDR3 is made up of 15 amino acids. CDR3 residues: CASSPQGAMNQPQHF. Written as DNA, the CDR3 is TGTGCCAGCTCACCACAGGGGGCGATGAATCAGCCCCAGCATTTT.

The V gene is TRBV10-3, the J gene TRBJ1-1; D unresolved. The germline V gene has CDR1 ENHRY and CDR2 SYGVKD. This CDR3 has 15 residues. Deletions cut 2 bases from V and 1 base from J, with 11 bases between. CDR3: CAISEAVSRNTEAFF. The CDR3 nucleotides are TGTGCCATCAGTGAGGCGGTCAGCCGGAACACTGAAGCTTTCTTT.

The CDR3 nucleotides read TGTGCCAGCAGTCCTGGCAAGGGGTCAGGAGAGACCCAGTACTTC. This sequence encodes CASSPGKGSGETQYF. The V call is TRBV7-9, the J call TRBJ2-5, with a possible D match to TRBD1 (5 bases). The germline CDR1 and CDR2 sequences are SEHNR and FQNEAQ (reference sequence). V dropped 6 bases and J dropped 4 bases, with 18 bases sitting between them. The CDR3 runs 15 residues.

The J gene is TRBJ1-2, the V gene TRBV15; 10 bases align to TRBD1. Trimming cost V 2 bases and J 9 bases; bases outside gene matches: 12. This CDR3 contains 16 residues. The germline V gene encodes CDR1 LNHNV and CDR2 YYDKDF (reference sequence). The CDR3 is CATSRLTGTGDVSYTF. CDR3 DNA: TGTGCCACCAGCAGACTTACCGGGACAGGGGACGTAAGCTACACCTTC.

In DNA, the CDR3 is TGTGCCAGCAGCCAAGCTTGGGGGGAGAAGGCTGAAGCTTTCTTT. Its protein is CASSQAWGEKAEAFF. The V call is TRBV4-2, the J call TRBJ1-1; D might be TRBD1 (5 bases). CDR3 length equals 15 residues. CDR1 and CDR2 from the germline V gene are LGHNA and YNFKEQ. Trimming cost V 1 base and J 6 bases, with 15 bases left between them.

A few counts support this clone. The DNA for the CDR3 is TGTGCCAGCAGCCGGAGGGGTGCTGGAAACACCATATATTTT. Protein: CASSRRGAGNTIYF. The genes are TRBV28 and TRBJ1-3; D might be TRBD1 (5 bases). Trimming stripped 6 bases from V and 2 bases from J, with 11 bases between. Germline assignment: CDR1 MDHEN and CDR2 SYDVKM. CDR3 size: 14 residues.

The chain links TRBV2 to TRBJ1-4; D perhaps matches TRBD1 (6 bases). The CDR3 totals 18 residues. Germline V gene data show CDR1 as SNHLY and CDR2 as FYNNEI. Trimming left V 2 bases short and J 1 base short, with 17 bases between. CDR3 DNA sequence: TGTGCCAGCAGTGAATTTGGTACAGGGTCGGGAACTAATGAAAAACTGTTTTTT. Protein sequence: CASSEFGTGSGTNEKLFF.

The chain joins TRBV28 to TRBJ2-1; 11 nucleotides agree with TRBD2. This CDR3 has 18 amino acids. After removal of 4 bases from V and 2 bases from J, the junction contained 10 bases not matched to a gene. Looked up from germline, CDR1 is MDHEN and CDR2 is SYDVKM. DNA for the CDR3: TGTGCCAGCAGTTCCCCGGGACTAGCGGCAAGTACCTACAATGAGCAGTTCTTC. Protein sequence: CASSSPGLAASTYNEQFF.

The genes are TRBV5-1 and TRBJ2-7, with a possible D match to TRBD1 (6 bases). The CDR3 length is 15 residues. Germline CDR1 SGHRS, CDR2 YFSETQ. With 3 bases removed from V and 0 bases from J, the gap between germline ends came to 13 bases. The chain's CDR3 is CASSYSSTGSYEQYF. CDR3 bases: TGCGCCAGCAGCTACAGCTCGACAGGCTCCTACGAGCAGTACTTC.

V usage is TRBV9 and J usage is TRBJ2-3; 14 nucleotides line up with TRBD2. The V gene end was trimmed by 0 bases and the J gene end by 6 bases; junction bases not matched to a gene: 3. Germline-derived CDR1 and CDR2 are SGDLS and YYNGEE. The CDR3 has 16 amino acids. The CDR3 coding sequence is TGTGCCAGCAGCGTAGGGACTAGCGGGGGGTGGGATACGCAGTATTTT. It translates to CASSVGTSGGWDTQYF.

This clone was seen a single time. The chain carries TRBV18 and TRBJ2-1; 7 bases are a match to TRBD1. This CDR3 is 14 amino acids long. Germline values: CDR1 KGHSH, CDR2 LQKENI. The ends lost 4 bases at V and 2 bases at J; junction bases unmatched: 2. CDR3 bases: TGTGCCAGCTCACAGGGGGCGACCTACAATGAGCAGTTCTTC. As protein: CASSQGATYNEQFF.

The chain has TRBV9 and TRBJ1-2; TRBD1 agrees at 7 bases. After removal of 8 bases from V and 0 bases from J, the junction contained 7 bases not matched to a gene. Germline loops: CDR1 SGDLS, CDR2 YYNGEE. This CDR3 has 14 amino acids. The CDR3 nucleotides are TGTGCCAGTACCCGGGACAGCGCTAACTATGGCTACACCTTC. Its translation is CASTRDSANYGYTF. Supplemented by reference TRBV9 and TRBJ1-2, the full variable domain reads DSGVTQTPKHLITATGQRVTLRCSPRSGDLSVYWYQQSLDQGLQFLIQYYNGEERAKGNILERFSAQQFPDLHSELNLSSLELGDSALYFCASTRDSANYGYTFGSGTRLTVV.

This chain joins TRBV6-5 and TRBJ1-1, with TRBD1 identical over 10 bases. Per the germline V gene, CDR1 is MNHEY and CDR2 is SVGAGI. After removal of 7 bases from V and 11 bases from J, the junction contained 10 bases not matched to a gene. The CDR3 has 13 amino acids. CDR3 region: CASILTGGVLAFF. The CDR3 DNA sequence: TGTGCCAGCATCTTGACAGGGGGCGTGTTGGCTTTCTTT.

The rearrangement uses TRBV28 and TRBJ1-6; D is undetermined. CDR3 length: 15 residues. V was cut by 5 bases and J by 4 bases, with 12 bases left in between. Germline V CDR1 and CDR2: MDHEN, SYDVKM. The CDR3 loop is CASSDYRVYNSPLHF. Written as DNA, the CDR3 is TGTGCCAGCAGTGACTACAGAGTATATAATTCACCCCTCCACTTT.

The chain combines TRBV19 with TRBJ2-3; 9 bases fit TRBD2. The CDR3 has 14 amino acids. With V trimmed by 7 bases and J by 4 bases, 6 bases remained unmatched. CDR1 and CDR2 from the germline V gene are LNHDA and SQIVND (reference sequence). In DNA, the CDR3 is TGTGCCAGTACGATAGCGGGAGATGCAGATACGCAGTATTTT. It translates to CASTIAGDADTQYF.

The V call is TRBV21-1, the J call TRBJ2-5; whether TRBD1, the table's D call, matches the DNA was not checked. TRBV21-1 is a pseudogene segment. This CDR3 is 15 amino acids long. The CDR3: CASSKSTGGKETQYF. The CDR3 DNA sequence: TGTGCCAGCAGCAAGTCGACAGGGGGCAAGGAGACCCAGTACTTC.

This clone occurred once. The rearrangement uses TRBV15 and TRBJ2-7, with 8 bases lining up with TRBD1. This CDR3 comprises 14 residues. The germline CDR1 and CDR2 sequences are LNHNV and YYDKDF (reference sequence). J was trimmed by 2 bases and V by 5 bases; bases with no gene match: 5. CDR3 region: CATSPRDRPYEQYF. Written as DNA, the CDR3 is TGTGCCACCAGCCCTCGGGACAGGCCCTACGAGCAGTACTTC. Complete variable domain (other parts from reference TRBV15 and TRBJ2-7): DAMVIQNPRYQVTQFGKPVTLSCSQTLNHNVMYWYQQKSSQAPKLLFHYYDKDFNNEADTPDNFQSRRPNTSFCFLDIRSPGLGDTAMYLCATSPRDRPYEQYFGPGTRLTVT.

The sample holds a few counts of this clone. This chain uses TRBV28 with TRBJ2-7; 10 bases agree with TRBD2. V lost 8 bases and J lost 7; bases outside the gene matches: 5. This CDR3 comprises 12 residues. Germline CDR1 is MDHEN and CDR2 is SYDVKM. The CDR3 bases are TGTGCCAGCCAAGCGGGAGGGAGGGAGCAGTACTTC. Encoded protein: CASQAGGREQYF.

The chain couples TRBV5-1 to TRBJ1-1; possible D gene TRBD1, 6 bases. Germline V CDR1 and CDR2: SGHRS, YFSETQ. The CDR3 extends over 15 amino acids. V lost 4 bases and J lost 7, with 20 bases in between. The CDR3 is CASSPRTVGQVEAFF. CDR3 nucleotides: TGCGCCAGCAGCCCCCGGACAGTGGGGCAGGTTGAAGCTTTCTTT.

This clone turned up a few times. The chain recombines TRBV19 with TRBJ1-2; unclear D gene. Trimming removed 1 base at V and 8 bases at J, with 14 bases between. From germline, CDR1 is LNHDA and CDR2 SQIVND (reference sequence). There are 14 residues in the CDR3. The CDR3 DNA is TGTGCCAGTAGTATAGCCATCCCAAGCGGAGGCTACACCTTC. It translates to CASSIAIPSGGYTF.

The V call is TRBV7-2, the J call TRBJ2-7; tentatively, D is TRBD1 (5 bases). Germline CDR1 reads SGHTA; CDR2 reads FQGNSA. The V gene lost 6 bases and the J gene lost 0 bases, with 9 bases spanning the gap. The length of the CDR3 is 13 residues. The CDR3: CASSSTVSYEQYF. The CDR3 coding sequence is TGTGCCAGCAGTTCGACAGTCTCCTACGAGCAGTACTTC.

CDR3 DNA: TGTGCCAGCAGCTTAGAACACCCCGGGACAGGCTCTGGAAACACCATATATTTT. It encodes CASSLEHPGTGSGNTIYF. The chain employs TRBV7-9 and TRBJ1-3; 8 bases map to TRBD1. The germline V gene has CDR1 SEHNR and CDR2 FQNEAQ (reference sequence). Losses at the gene ends were 1 base for V and 0 bases for J; bases not matched to a gene: 8. This CDR3 is 18 amino acids long.

The chain's CDR3 is CASSTLRTDTQYF. Written as DNA, the CDR3 is TGTGCCAGCAGCACTCTACGCACAGATACGCAGTATTTT. The genes are TRBV7-2 and TRBJ2-3; no firm D call. The CDR3 is 13 residues long. V lost 5 bases to trimming and J lost 1 base, with 7 bases between them. Germline V gene data show CDR1 as SGHTA and CDR2 as FQGNSA.

The genes are TRBV11-2 and TRBJ2-5, with D perhaps matching TRBD1 (6 bases). Germline V gene data show CDR1 as SGHAT and CDR2 as FQNNGV. The CDR3 is 15 amino acids. Trimming pared 0 bases from V and 4 bases from J, leaving 12 bases between. The CDR3 region is CASSLEGRGGETQYF. Written as DNA, the CDR3 is TGTGCCAGCAGCTTAGAAGGCAGGGGCGGAGAGACCCAGTACTTC.

The CDR3 DNA reads as TGTGCCTGGAGTGCAGGGGTTCCGGAGACCCAGTACTTC. Amino acid sequence: CAWSAGVPETQYF. This chain connects TRBV30 to TRBJ2-5; a possible D gene is TRBD1 (6 bases). The V end was cut by 1 base, the J end by 5 bases, with 11 bases between. CDR3 length: 13 amino acids. In germline, CDR1 is GTSNPN, CDR2 SVGIG (reference sequence).

Only a few counts were recorded for this clone. The chain links TRBV5-1 to TRBJ1-1, with D unresolved. Between the trimmed V and J ends, which lost 3 bases and 0 bases, there was a span of 3 bases. The germline V gene encodes CDR1 SGHRS and CDR2 YFSETQ. CDR3 length equals 12 residues. The chain's CDR3 is CASSSMNTEAFF. CDR3 in DNA: TGCGCCAGCAGCTCAATGAACACTGAAGCTTTCTTT.

A few counts support this clone. The V gene is TRBV11-1, the J gene TRBJ1-1, with D hard to call. The CDR3 totals 14 residues. Trimming stripped 0 bases from V and 1 base from J, with 6 bases between. The V gene's germline CDR1 is SGHAT and CDR2 FQDESV (reference sequence). In nucleotides, the CDR3 is TGTGCCAGCAGCTTAGCTTCCGGGAACACTGAAGCTTTCTTT. It specifies CASSLASGNTEAFF.

The chain combines TRBV5-1 with TRBJ2-5, with TRBD2 identical over 9 bases. CDR1 SGHRS and CDR2 YFSETQ come from the germline V gene. There are 16 residues in the CDR3. Losses at the gene ends were 1 base for V and 2 bases for J; bases not matched to a gene: 6. The CDR3 is CASSLNSGGAQETQYF. CDR3 sequence (DNA): TGCGCCAGCAGCTTGAATAGCGGGGGAGCTCAAGAGACCCAGTACTTC. The full variable domain, rest sourced from reference TRBV5-1 and TRBJ2-5, is KAGVTQTPRYLIKTRGQQVTLSCSPISGHRSVSWYQQTPGQGLQFLFEYFSETQRNKGNFPGRFSGRQFSNSRSEMNVSTLELGDSALYLCASSLNSGGAQETQYFGPGTRLLVL.

This rearrangement joins TRBV30 to TRBJ2-3; D not certain. This CDR3 comprises 14 residues. The ends were cut back, 1 base at V and 0 bases at J, with 8 bases in the middle. Germline-derived CDR1 and CDR2 are GTSNPN and SVGIG (reference sequence). The CDR3 loop reads CAWSGKRSTDTQYF. As DNA, the CDR3 is TGTGCCTGGAGTGGAAAGAGAAGCACAGATACGCAGTATTTT.